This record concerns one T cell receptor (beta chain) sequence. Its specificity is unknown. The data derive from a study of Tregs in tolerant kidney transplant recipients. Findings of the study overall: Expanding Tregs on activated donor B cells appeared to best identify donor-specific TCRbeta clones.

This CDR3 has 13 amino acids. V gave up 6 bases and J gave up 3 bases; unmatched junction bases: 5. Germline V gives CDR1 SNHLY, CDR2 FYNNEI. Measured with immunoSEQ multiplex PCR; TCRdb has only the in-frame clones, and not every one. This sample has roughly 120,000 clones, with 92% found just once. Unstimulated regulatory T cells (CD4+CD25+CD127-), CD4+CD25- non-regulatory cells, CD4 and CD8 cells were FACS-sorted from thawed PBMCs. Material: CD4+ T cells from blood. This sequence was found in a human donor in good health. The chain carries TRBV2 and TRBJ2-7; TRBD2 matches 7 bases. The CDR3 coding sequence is TGTGCCAGCAGGCGGGAGTGGGGCTACGAGCAGTACTTC. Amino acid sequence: CASRREWGYEQYF.